This T cell receptor beta chain was recovered during a study of T-cell memory formation after mild COVID-19. As for the study in general: Most TCR clusters belonged to a single donor.

cDNA libraries for TCR alpha and TCR beta, carrying sample barcodes and UMIs, came from 5'RACE with constant-segment primers. TCRdb ran MiXCR on the 5' RACE reads and lists one entry per CDR3 protein. The data show roughly 450,000 distinct CDR3 sequences, 18% seen once. Study-wide points: Researchers found some responding clones in pre-infection memory, a sign that cross-reactive memory joined. Balance between CD4 and CD8 was seen in clones contracting day 15 to 85, and a CD4+ lean was seen in later expanders.

Trimming left V 4 bases short and J 0 bases short, with 13 bases between. The CDR3 contains 16 residues. The V gene's germline CDR1 is SGHNT and CDR2 YYREEE (reference sequence). A remark on this clonotype: Its target is unknown.

This chain links TRBV5-4 with TRBJ2-2; maybe TRBD2 (7 bases). The sequence derives from an adult woman who had mild COVID-19 (a few samples of this study predate the infection). Cell type and time point are not known. Sequencing input: PBMCs or a T cell subset sorted from them (not recorded which). CDR3 sequence reads: CASSPAGAPNTGELFF. CDR3 DNA sequence: TGTGCCAGCAGCCCGGCGGGGGCCCCGAACACCGGGGAGCTGTTTTTT.